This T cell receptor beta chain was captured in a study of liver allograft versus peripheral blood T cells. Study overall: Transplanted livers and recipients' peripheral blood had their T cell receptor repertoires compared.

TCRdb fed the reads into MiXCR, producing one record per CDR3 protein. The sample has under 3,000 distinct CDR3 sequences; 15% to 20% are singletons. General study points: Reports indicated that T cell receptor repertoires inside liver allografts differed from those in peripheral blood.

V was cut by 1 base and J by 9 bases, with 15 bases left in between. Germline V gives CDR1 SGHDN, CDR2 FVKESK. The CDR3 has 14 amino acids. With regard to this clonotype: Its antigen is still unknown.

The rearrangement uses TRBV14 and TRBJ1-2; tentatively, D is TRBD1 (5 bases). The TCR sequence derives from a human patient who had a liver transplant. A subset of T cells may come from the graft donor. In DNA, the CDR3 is TGTGCCAGCAGCCAAGTTCAGGGCCCTCTCAGCTACACCTTC. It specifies CASSQVQGPLSYTF.